This entry concerns a single TCR beta chain. What it recognizes is unknown. This sample is part of a study of monozygotic twins with inflammatory bowel disease. Regarding the study as a whole: On the inverse Simpson index, IBD patients scored lower for TCRbeta diversity than healthy co-twins. Fewer clonotypes were shared with others by IBD patients than by healthy twins, especially with disease activity. Immunosuppressive treatment differences may have increased patient repertoire variability.

Template-switch reactions added UMIs with a 6-nucleotide sample barcode. TCRdb re-called the 5' RACE reads; one entry per CDR3 protein, DNA not given. The data show under 200,000 distinct CDR3 sequences, and the top ten clones hold 2.4%. The clonotype comes from a human donor with ulcerative colitis or Crohn's disease, or a healthy co-twin of an affected twin (not recorded which). Sequencing used blood.

The CDR3 is CASSLSATMSNSNQPQHF. The V gene is TRBV27, the J gene TRBJ1-5. The CDR3 runs to 18 residues. The germline V gene encodes CDR1 MNHEY and CDR2 SMNVEV (reference sequence).